These T cell receptor beta chains were read from a single sample in a study of identical twins. TCRdb fed the 5' RACE reads into MiXCR, producing one record per CDR3 protein. The sample lists 400,000 or so distinct CDR3 sequences, roughly 9% seen once, with around 8.6% in the top ten. Sequencing was carried out using naive T cells sorted from blood. The receptors derive from a woman in her forties or fifties in good health. CDR3s include the opening cysteine and the closing phenylalanine or tryptophan. Rows may omit the clone size; those that give it use once, few, many or a size class.

V: TRBV15
J: TRBJ2-1
size: few
CDR3: CATAWSSYNEQFF

V: TRBV3-1
J: TRBJ2-3
size: NA
CDR3: CASSNPGLVSDTQYF

V: TRBV11-2
J: TRBJ1-1
size: many
CDR3: CASSLAGVTEAFF

V: TRBV11-3
J: TRBJ2-3
size: few
CDR3: CASSLSGDIDTQYF

V: TRBV6-5
J: TRBJ2-1
size: many
CDR3: CASSGLAGQFNEQFF

V: TRBV7-9
J: TRBJ2-7
size: few
CDR3: CASSPRLAGEGLYEQYF

V: TRBV15
J: TRBJ2-3
size: NA
CDR3: CATSRVRGQGSADTQYF

V: TRBV18
J: TRBJ2-3
size: NA
CDR3: CASSPARADTQYF

V: TRBV20-1
J: TRBJ2-3
size: few
CDR3: CSAKRTGSTDTQYF

V: TRBV11-3
J: TRBJ1-3
size: NA
CDR3: CASSLKRNTIYF

V: TRBV20-1
J: TRBJ2-1
size: few
CDR3: CSAMLPLAGNTEQFF

V: TRBV12-5
J: TRBJ2-1
size: NA
CDR3: CASGSDYRNYNEQFF

V: TRBV14
J: TRBJ2-7
size: NA
CDR3: CASSQEGKVGEQYF

V: TRBV5-1
J: TRBJ2-2
size: few
CDR3: CASSPISGITGELFF

V: TRBV24-1
J: TRBJ2-1
size: many
CDR3: CATSDFDTLYNEQFF

V: TRBV11-2
J: TRBJ2-5
size: few
CDR3: CASSSGGLASNF

V: TRBV7-8
J: TRBJ2-1
size: many
CDR3: CASENRDRYNEQFF

V: TRBV12-3/TRBV12-4
J: TRBJ1-6
size: many
CDR3: CASSQTGGLALHF

V: TRBV19
J: TRBJ2-3
size: NA
CDR3: CASSPLGAGSTDTQYF

V: TRBV20-1
J: TRBJ2-7
size: many
CDR3: CSARAGAGSIGREQYF

V: TRBV9
J: TRBJ2-1
size: many
CDR3: CASSVGVGVVYNEQFF

V: TRBV5-1
J: TRBJ1-1
size: few
CDR3: CASSRDLSQTEAFF

V: TRBV10-3
J: TRBJ2-5
size: NA
CDR3: CAISELEETQYF

V: TRBV29-1
J: TRBJ2-7
size: NA
CDR3: CSVEASGTPQYF

V: TRBV6-2/TRBV6-3
J: TRBJ2-1
size: few
CDR3: CASTLLWASGSGEQFF

V: TRBV6-5
J: TRBJ1-1
size: few
CDR3: CASSYSTGVSAFF

V: TRBV5-1
J: TRBJ2-1
size: many
CDR3: CASSLGGREDLQQFF

V: TRBV12-3/TRBV12-4
J: TRBJ2-5
size: many
CDR3: CASSLTGLLETQYF

V: TRBV2
J: TRBJ2-2
size: few
CDR3: CATGTSDVTGELFF

V: TRBV11-2
J: TRBJ1-3
size: few
CDR3: CASRTQVSGNTIYF

V: TRBV21-1
J: TRBJ2-5
size: NA
CDR3: CASTVPHNQETQYF

V: TRBV3-1
J: TRBJ2-2
size: few
CDR3: CASSQYSSGRVTGELFF

V: TRBV3-1
J: TRBJ2-3
size: NA
CDR3: CASSQRGAPDTQYF

V: TRBV29-1
J: TRBJ2-3
size: many
CDR3: CSASSGGLARTDTQYF

V: TRBV5-1
J: TRBJ2-3
size: NA
CDR3: CASSLEEGQTDTQYF

V: TRBV12-3/TRBV12-4
J: TRBJ2-1
size: many
CDR3: CASGTGSNEQFF

V: TRBV5-1
J: TRBJ2-1
size: NA
CDR3: CASGPRPLDPVKQFF

V: TRBV5-4
J: TRBJ2-2
size: few
CDR3: CASSLGQGYTGELFF

V: TRBV7-9
J: TRBJ1-5
size: NA
CDR3: CASSSTGDPNQPQHF

V: TRBV5-4
J: TRBJ2-2
size: NA
CDR3: CASRLGLASSGELFF

V: TRBV10-1
J: TRBJ1-3
size: few
CDR3: CASTRGSGNTIYF

V: TRBV5-1
J: TRBJ2-2
size: NA
CDR3: CASTLADTGELFF

V: TRBV7-9
J: TRBJ1-5
size: many
CDR3: CASSLGDTNQPQHF

V: TRBV5-1
J: TRBJ2-3
size: few
CDR3: CASTGLAGTLNTQYF

V: TRBV11-2
J: TRBJ2-1
size: many
CDR3: CASSLEGIHNEQFF

V: TRBV12-3/TRBV12-4
J: TRBJ2-5
size: NA
CDR3: CASTYRAETQYF

V: TRBV5-6
J: TRBJ1-2
size: many
CDR3: CASSPNWGAGYGYTF

V: TRBV19
J: TRBJ2-3
size: NA
CDR3: CASSIGQGSTDTQYF

V: TRBV4-1
J: TRBJ2-3
size: few
CDR3: CASSQAPPAASTDTQYF

V: TRBV28
J: TRBJ2-3
size: NA
CDR3: CASSWAPNTQYF

V: TRBV15
J: TRBJ1-5
size: many
CDR3: CATSRDAGRTVWHQPQHF

V: TRBV24-1
J: TRBJ2-1
size: NA
CDR3: CATSDPGSGTGLPRF

V: TRBV6-4
J: TRBJ1-1
size: few
CDR3: CAIQGRRNTEAFF

V: TRBV9
J: TRBJ2-3
size: many
CDR3: CASSGLAGTTDTQYF

V: TRBV6-5
J: TRBJ1-2
size: many
CDR3: CASSWGENYGYTF

V: TRBV4-1
J: TRBJ2-1
size: many
CDR3: CASSQSRSGLYNEQFF

V: TRBV24-1
J: TRBJ2-3
size: NA
CDR3: CATSDFSAGDIADTQYF

V: TRBV4-1
J: TRBJ1-1
size: NA
CDR3: CASSQDPGGLTEAFF

V: TRBV2
J: TRBJ1-5
size: NA
CDR3: CASSASFTQPQHF

V: TRBV20-1
J: TRBJ2-1
size: few
CDR3: CSAGDRSFYNEQFF